This T cell receptor beta chain was obtained from a study of response to subunit inactivated influenza vaccine. General observations from the study: The authors suggested that few new T cells are recruited per seasonal influenza vaccination.

TCRdb redid the calling of the RT-PCR reads with MiXCR, one entry per CDR3 protein. The table shows 500,000 to 650,000 distinct CDR3 sequences, with 7.5% to 8.5% occurring only once. Germline values: CDR1 DFQATT, CDR2 SNEGSKA (reference sequence). V gave up 3 bases and J gave up 0 bases, with 8 bases separating them. There are 13 residues in the CDR3. This clonotype was detected ten times or more. Its antigen is undetermined. The TCR originated in a man aged 50-75 years who received an inactivated influenza vaccine. The input for sequencing was PBMCs from blood, taken less than 30 months after vaccination. The rearrangement uses TRBV20-1 and TRBJ1-1; no clear D gene. The CDR3 spells CSASGEMNTEAFF. The CDR3 DNA reads as TGCAGTGCTAGCGGAGAAATGAACACTGAAGCTTTCTTT.